This T cell receptor (beta chain) is drawn from a study of response to subunit inactivated influenza vaccine. The study, taken as a whole, reports: The authors put forward the suggestion that each seasonal influenza vaccination may bring in only a limited number of new T cells.

MiXCR, applied by TCRdb to the RT-PCR reads, yields one record per CDR3 protein. This table has roughly 500,000 distinct CDR3 sequences, around 21% appearing once. The V gene lost 1 base and the J gene lost 4 bases, with 11 bases spanning the gap. From germline, CDR1 is LNHNV and CDR2 YYDKDF (reference sequence). The CDR3 has 14 amino acids. Details on this clonotype: As yet, its antigen is unknown.

This sample also appeared in a second study, on T cells expressing NK-cell markers. That paper notes: cDNA encoding TCR beta was synthesized via 5'RACE template switching incorporating UMIs. In 5 or 6 donors, dominant NKG2C+ clonotypes were roughly 1.0-8% of CD8+ T cells.

The sample here was CD4+ T cells sorted from PBMCs, taken approximately 13 days after vaccination. The clonotype comes from a man aged 50 to 60 who received an inactivated influenza vaccine. V usage is TRBV15 and J usage is TRBJ2-7, with no clear D. CDR3 region: CATSRVGIGYEQYF. CDR3 DNA sequence: TGTGCCACCAGCAGAGTGGGGATCGGGTACGAGCAGTACTTC.